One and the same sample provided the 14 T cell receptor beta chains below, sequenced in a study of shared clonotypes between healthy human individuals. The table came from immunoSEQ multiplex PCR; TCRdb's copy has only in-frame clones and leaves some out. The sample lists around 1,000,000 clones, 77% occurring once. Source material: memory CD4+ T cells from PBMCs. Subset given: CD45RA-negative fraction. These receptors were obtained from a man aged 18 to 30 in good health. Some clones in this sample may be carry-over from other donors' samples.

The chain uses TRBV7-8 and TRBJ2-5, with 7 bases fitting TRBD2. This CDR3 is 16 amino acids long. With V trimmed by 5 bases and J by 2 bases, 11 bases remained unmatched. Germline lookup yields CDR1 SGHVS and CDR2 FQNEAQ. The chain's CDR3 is CASSPFGRQLQETQYF. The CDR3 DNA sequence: TGTGCCAGCAGCCCTTTCGGGAGGCAGTTGCAAGAGACCCAGTACTTC. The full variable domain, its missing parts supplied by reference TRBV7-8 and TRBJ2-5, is GAGVSQSPRYKVAKRGQDVALRCDPISGHVSLFWYQQALGQGPEFLTYFQNEAQLDKSGLPSDRFFAERPEGSVSTLKIQRTQQEDSAVYLCASSPFGRQLQETQYFGPGTRLLVL.

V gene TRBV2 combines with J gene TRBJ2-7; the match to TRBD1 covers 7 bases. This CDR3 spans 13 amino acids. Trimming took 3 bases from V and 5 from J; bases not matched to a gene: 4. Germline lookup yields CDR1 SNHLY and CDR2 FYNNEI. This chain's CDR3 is CASSDGTADEQYF. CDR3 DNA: TGTGCCAGCAGTGATGGGACAGCGGACGAGCAGTACTTC. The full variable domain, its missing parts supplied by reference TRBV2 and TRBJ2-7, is EPEVTQTPSHQVTQMGQEVILRCVPISNHLYFYWYRQILGQKVEFLVSFYNNEISEKSEIFDDQFSVERPDGSNFTLKIRSTKLEDSAMYFCASSDGTADEQYFGPGTRLTVT.

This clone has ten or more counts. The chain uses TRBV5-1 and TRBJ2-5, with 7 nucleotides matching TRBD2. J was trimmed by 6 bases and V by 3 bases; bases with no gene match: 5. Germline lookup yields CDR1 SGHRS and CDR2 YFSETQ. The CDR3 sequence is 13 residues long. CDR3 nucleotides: TGCGCCAGCAGCTCCGGGACTATACAGACCCAGTACTTC. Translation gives CASSSGTIQTQYF.

Here the CDR3 DNA reads TGTGCCAGCAGTGAATTACTAGCGGGAGGGCAATCCACAGATACGCAGTATTTT. This gives the protein CASSELLAGGQSTDTQYF. The J gene is TRBJ2-3, the V gene TRBV2; 13 bases align to TRBD2. Trimming took 2 bases from V and 2 from J; bases not matched to a gene: 7. The CDR3 runs 18 residues. Germline assignment: CDR1 SNHLY and CDR2 FYNNEI.

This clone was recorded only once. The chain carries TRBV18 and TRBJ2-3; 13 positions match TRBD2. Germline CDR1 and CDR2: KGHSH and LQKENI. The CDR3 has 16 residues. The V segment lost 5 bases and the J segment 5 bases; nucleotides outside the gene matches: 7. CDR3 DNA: TGTGCCAGCTCAGAACGACTAGCGGGAGGCGGAGATACGCAGTATTTT. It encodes CASSERLAGGGDTQYF.

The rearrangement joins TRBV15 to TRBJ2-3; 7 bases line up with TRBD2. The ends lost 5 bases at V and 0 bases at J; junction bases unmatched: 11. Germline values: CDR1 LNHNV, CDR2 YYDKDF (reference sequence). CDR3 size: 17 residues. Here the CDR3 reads CATSSDGGDFSTDTQYF. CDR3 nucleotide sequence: TGTGCCACCAGCTCAGATGGGGGGGACTTTAGCACAGATACGCAGTATTTT.

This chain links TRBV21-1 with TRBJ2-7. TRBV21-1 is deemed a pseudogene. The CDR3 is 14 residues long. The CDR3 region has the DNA TGTGCCAGCAGCAAAGCTGACGGCCACTACGAGCAGTACTTC. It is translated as CASSKADGHYEQYF.

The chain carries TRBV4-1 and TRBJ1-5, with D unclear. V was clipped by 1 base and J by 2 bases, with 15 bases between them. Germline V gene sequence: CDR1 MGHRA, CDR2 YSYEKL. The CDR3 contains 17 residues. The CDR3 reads CASSQVIFRTGNQPQHF. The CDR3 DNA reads TGCGCCAGCAGCCAAGTTATCTTCAGGACGGGCAATCAGCCCCAGCATTTT.

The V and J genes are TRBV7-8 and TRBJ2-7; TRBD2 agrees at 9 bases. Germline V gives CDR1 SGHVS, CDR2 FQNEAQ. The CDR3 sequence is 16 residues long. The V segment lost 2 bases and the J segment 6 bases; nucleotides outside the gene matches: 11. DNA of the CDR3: TGTGCCAGCAGCTTACGGCTCGTAGCGGGAGTGGCCGAGCAGTACTTC. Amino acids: CASSLRLVAGVAEQYF. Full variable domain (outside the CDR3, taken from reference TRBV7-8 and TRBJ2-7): GAGVSQSPRYKVAKRGQDVALRCDPISGHVSLFWYQQALGQGPEFLTYFQNEAQLDKSGLPSDRFFAERPEGSVSTLKIQRTQQEDSAVYLCASSLRLVAGVAEQYFGPGTRLTVT.

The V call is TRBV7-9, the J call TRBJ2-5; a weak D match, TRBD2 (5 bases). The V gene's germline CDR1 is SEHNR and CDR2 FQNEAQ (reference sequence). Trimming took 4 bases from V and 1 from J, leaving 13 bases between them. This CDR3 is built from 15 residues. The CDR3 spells CASSSRLLGQETQYF. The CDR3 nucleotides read TGTGCCAGCAGCTCTCGCTTACTAGGCCAAGAGACCCAGTACTTC.

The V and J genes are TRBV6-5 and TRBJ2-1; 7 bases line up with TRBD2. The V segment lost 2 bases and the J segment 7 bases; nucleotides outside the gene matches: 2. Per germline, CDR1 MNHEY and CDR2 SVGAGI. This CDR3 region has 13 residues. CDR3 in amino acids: CASSYREGNEQFF. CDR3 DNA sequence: TGTGCCAGCAGTTACAGGGAGGGGAATGAGCAGTTCTTC.

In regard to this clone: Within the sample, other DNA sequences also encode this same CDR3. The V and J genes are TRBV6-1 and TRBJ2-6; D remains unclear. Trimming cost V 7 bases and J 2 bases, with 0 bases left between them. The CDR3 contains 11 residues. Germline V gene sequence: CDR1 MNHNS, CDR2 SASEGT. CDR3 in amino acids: CASTGANVLTF. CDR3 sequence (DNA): TGTGCCAGCACTGGGGCCAACGTCCTGACTTTC.

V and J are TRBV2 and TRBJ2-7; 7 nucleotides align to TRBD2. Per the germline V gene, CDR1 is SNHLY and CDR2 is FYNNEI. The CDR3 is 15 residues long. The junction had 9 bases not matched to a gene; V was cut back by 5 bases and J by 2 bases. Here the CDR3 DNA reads TGTGCCAGCAGTAGAGCCCTAGCGGAAGCCTACGAGCAGTACTTC. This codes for CASSRALAEAYEQYF. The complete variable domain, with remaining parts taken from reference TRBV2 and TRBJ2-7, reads EPEVTQTPSHQVTQMGQEVILRCVPISNHLYFYWYRQILGQKVEFLVSFYNNEISEKSEIFDDQFSVERPDGSNFTLKIRSTKLEDSAMYFCASSRALAEAYEQYFGPGTRLTVT.

The CDR3 is CASRRGTDTQYF. CDR3 nucleotides: TGTGCCAGCAGGCGAGGCACAGATACGCAGTATTTT. The rearrangement links TRBV2 to TRBJ2-3; no definite D call. Germline lookup yields CDR1 SNHLY and CDR2 FYNNEI. There are 12 residues in the CDR3. V shed 6 bases and J shed 1 base, with 5 bases lying between them.